Listed below are T cell receptor beta chains from one sample, sequenced in a study of blood T cell repertoires in COVID-19. Repertoires were generated with immunoSEQ multiplex PCR, while TCRdb's copy carries only in-frame clones and drops some. The data hold about 180,000 clones, with more than 80% observed a single time. The sample comprised PBMCs or T cells enriched from blood (not recorded which). These receptors originate from a man in his forties or fifties who had recovered from COVID-19. CDR3s include the opening cysteine and the closing phenylalanine or tryptophan. A D gene is named only where the DNA matches it firmly. Not all rows give a size; the values are once, few, many and, for expanded clones, a class.

V: TRBV19
size: .
D: TRBD1
J: TRBJ1-1
DNA: TGTGCCAGTAGTAAGGGACAGGGCAGGCGGGGCACTGAAGCTTTCTTT
CDR3: CASSKGQGRRGTEAFF

V: TRBV12-3/TRBV12-4
size: .
D: .
J: TRBJ1-1
DNA: TGTGCCAGCAGTTTTTCGAGGAACACTGAAGCTTTCTTT
CDR3: CASSFSRNTEAFF

V: TRBV15
size: once
D: .
J: TRBJ1-1
DNA: TGTGCCACCAGCAGACTCCAGTACATGAACACTGAAGCTTTCTTT
CDR3: CATSRLQYMNTEAFF

V: TRBV11-2
size: once
D: TRBD2
J: TRBJ2-1
DNA: TGTGCCAGCAGCTTAGAGCCCCCAGCGGGAGGGTATATTAATGAGCAGTTCTTC
CDR3: CASSLEPPAGGYINEQFF

V: TRBV18
size: once
D: .
J: TRBJ2-7
DNA: TGTGCCAGCTCACTACAGGATGACTACGAGCAGTACTTC
CDR3: CASSLQDDYEQYF

V: TRBV5-1
size: .
D: .
J: TRBJ1-1
DNA: TGCGCCAGCAGCCAGGACCAGGGCACTGAAGCTTTCTTT
CDR3: CASSQDQGTEAFF

V: TRBV19
size: .
D: .
J: TRBJ2-2
DNA: TGTGCCAGTAGTATAGCGGGTACCGGGGAGCTGTTTTTT
CDR3: CASSIAGTGELFF

V: TRBV2
size: .
D: .
J: TRBJ1-3
DNA: TGTGCCACCAGGCCACTGGAGGACCTTGGAAACACCATATATTTT
CDR3: CATRPLEDLGNTIYF

V: TRBV29-1
size: .
D: .
J: TRBJ1-1
DNA: TGCAGCGTTTACAGCAGGGTAATGGAAGCTTTCTTT
CDR3: CSVYSRVMEAFF

V: TRBV9
size: .
D: .
J: TRBJ2-7
DNA: TGTGCCAGCAGCGTGCGGGGAGACTCCTACGAGCAGTACTTC
CDR3: CASSVRGDSYEQYF

V: TRBV27
size: .
D: .
J: TRBJ1-4
DNA: TGTGCCAGCAGTTTTCAATGGGGAGTTGAAAAACTGTTTTTT
CDR3: CASSFQWGVEKLFF

V: TRBV6-5
size: .
D: TRBD1
J: TRBJ2-5
DNA: TGTGCCAGCAGTTACCCGGGACAGGTGGAGACCCAGTACTTC
CDR3: CASSYPGQVETQYF

V: TRBV9
size: once
D: .
J: TRBJ2-2
DNA: TGTGCCAGCAGCGTAGGGAGGCTGGGCACCGGGGAGCTGTTTTTT
CDR3: CASSVGRLGTGELFF

V: TRBV28
size: .
D: .
J: TRBJ2-6
DNA: TGTGCCAGCAGGGGGTTGAGGGCCGGGGCCAACGTCCTGACTTTC
CDR3: CASRGLRAGANVLTF

V: TRBV7-3
size: once
D: .
J: TRBJ2-6
DNA: TGTGCCAGCAGCTTAGACTCCTCTGGGGCCAACGTCCTGACTTTC
CDR3: CASSLDSSGANVLTF

V: TRBV14
size: .
D: .
J: TRBJ1-6
DNA: TGTGCCAGCAGCCAAGATCCGGACAGAAATTCACCCCTCCACTTT
CDR3: CASSQDPDRNSPLHF

V: TRBV28
size: .
D: TRBD1
J: TRBJ1-1
DNA: TGTGCCAGCAGGGGCAGGGGGCGTATGACTGAAGCTTTCTTT
CDR3: CASRGRGRMTEAFF

V: TRBV12-3/TRBV12-4
size: .
D: .
J: TRBJ2-7
DNA: TGTGCCAGCAGTGCCGGGACTTCCTACGAGCAGTACTTC
CDR3: CASSAGTSYEQYF

V: TRBV2
size: .
D: TRBD1
J: TRBJ1-6
DNA: TGTGCCAGCAGTGAGGGACAGGGAGGAGGACCCCTCCACTTT
CDR3: CASSEGQGGGPLHF

V: TRBV24-1
size: .
D: TRBD1
J: TRBJ2-5
DNA: TGTGCCACCAGTGAACAGGGGCAAGAGACCCAGTACTTC
CDR3: CATSEQGQETQYF

V: TRBV2
size: .
D: .
J: TRBJ2-5
DNA: TGTGCCAGCAAGGGGGGGGATAAAGAGACCCAGTACTTC
CDR3: CASKGGDKETQYF

V: TRBV5-6
size: .
D: .
J: TRBJ1-1
DNA: TGTGCCAGCAGCTTGGCCCGGGGGGGCTTTACTGAAGCTTTCTTT
CDR3: CASSLARGGFTEAFF

V: TRBV3-1/TRBV3-2
size: .
D: .
J: TRBJ1-3
DNA: TGTGCCAGCAACCAAGGACGTAACAGGCCCGTAAACACCATATATTTT
CDR3: CASNQGRNRPVNTIYF

V: TRBV9
size: .
D: TRBD1
J: TRBJ1-3
DNA: TGTGCCAGCAGCGGGAGACAGGGGGCACGCGGAAACACCATATATTTT
CDR3: CASSGRQGARGNTIYF

V: TRBV12-2
size: .
D: .
J: TRBJ2-7
DNA: TGTGCAAGTCGCTTAGCGCCTCGACAAACCGCCTACGAGCAGTACTTC
CDR3: CASRLAPRQTAYEQYF

V: TRBV19
size: .
D: .
J: TRBJ2-3
DNA: TGTGCCAGTAGTCCGTACACCTCGGGTACGCAGTATTTT
CDR3: CASSPYTSGTQYF

V: TRBV28
size: .
D: .
J: TRBJ1-5
DNA: TGTGCCAGCAGTTTTGGTCAGGCCGTAAATCAGCCCCAGCATTTT
CDR3: CASSFGQAVNQPQHF

V: TRBV19
size: .
D: TRBD1
J: TRBJ2-7
DNA: TGTGCCAGTAGTCACTGGGACAGGACCTACGAGCAGTACTTC
CDR3: CASSHWDRTYEQYF

V: TRBV24-1
size: .
D: .
J: TRBJ2-7
DNA: TGTGCCACCAGTTTGCGGGGCTCCTACGAGCAGTACTTC
CDR3: CATSLRGSYEQYF

V: TRBV30
size: .
D: .
J: TRBJ1-4
DNA: TGTGCCTGGGACGCCGGGCGGACCCCGGGGGGAAAACTGTTTTTT
CDR3: CAWDAGRTPGGKLFF

V: TRBV7-2
size: .
D: .
J: TRBJ2-3
DNA: TGTGCCAGCAGCCCCTTTAGCCGGGAGATAGATACGCAGTATTTT
CDR3: CASSPFSREIDTQYF

V: TRBV29-1
size: .
D: .
J: TRBJ1-2
DNA: TGTTCGGGGGACGGCTACACCTTC
CDR3: CSGDGYTF

V: TRBV19
size: .
D: TRBD2
J: TRBJ2-5
DNA: TGTGCCACGGGAGGGTCGAGAGAGACCCAGTACTTC
CDR3: CATGGSRETQYF

V: TRBV25-1
size: few
D: .
J: TRBJ1-2
DNA: TGTGCCACCCAAGCTACAGTCGCCTATGGCTACACCTTC
CDR3: CATQATVAYGYTF

V: TRBV11-2
size: .
D: .
J: TRBJ2-1
DNA: TGTGCCAGCAGCTCTACCGGGACTTCGCCTGAGCAGTTCTTC
CDR3: CASSSTGTSPEQFF

V: TRBV5-1
size: .
D: TRBD1
J: TRBJ1-1
DNA: TGCGCCAGCAGTAATGGACAGGGTGAAGCTTTCTTT
CDR3: CASSNGQGEAFF

V: TRBV2
size: .
D: TRBD1
J: TRBJ1-5
DNA: TGTGCCAGCAGGGCAGACAGGGGAAGAGGCAATCAGCCCCAGCATTTT
CDR3: CASRADRGRGNQPQHF

V: TRBV5-1
size: once
D: TRBD1
J: TRBJ1-2
DNA: TGCGCCAGCAGCTTGGCCTGGACAGGCGATGGCTACACCTTC
CDR3: CASSLAWTGDGYTF

V: TRBV30
size: .
D: .
J: TRBJ1-1
DNA: TGTGCCTGGACCGAGGGAACTGAAGCTTTCTTT
CDR3: CAWTEGTEAFF

V: TRBV5-1
size: once
D: .
J: TRBJ2-5
DNA: TGCGCCAGCAGCTTGGCCAGGGAAGAGACCCAGTACTTC
CDR3: CASSLAREETQYF

V: TRBV2
size: once
D: .
J: TRBJ2-5
DNA: TGTGCCAGCAGCCGCGACAGACTAGAGACCCAGTACTTC
CDR3: CASSRDRLETQYF

V: TRBV2
size: .
D: .
J: TRBJ1-4
DNA: TGTGCCAGCAGTGAGGGCAGCTTAAATGAAAAACTGTTTTTT
CDR3: CASSEGSLNEKLFF

V: TRBV29-1
size: .
D: .
J: TRBJ1-1
DNA: TGCAGCGTCGACCCCGCCGGGATGAACACTGAAGCTTTCTTT
CDR3: CSVDPAGMNTEAFF

V: TRBV3-1/TRBV3-2
size: few
D: .
J: TRBJ2-7
DNA: TGTGCCAGCAGCCGAGGACAGTCATACGAGCAGTACTTC
CDR3: CASSRGQSYEQYF

V: TRBV23-1
size: .
D: TRBD1
J: TRBJ1-1
DNA: TGCGCCAGCAGTCAATCCAAAAGGGGGCGGACTGAAGCTTTCTTT
CDR3: CASSQSKRGRTEAFF

V: TRBV16
size: .
D: .
J: TRBJ2-1
DNA: TGTGCCAGCAGCCGTACGGACCGGGACTCACAGTTCTTC
CDR3: CASSRTDRDSQFF

V: TRBV12-5
size: .
D: TRBD1
J: TRBJ2-3
DNA: TGTGCTAGTGGTTTGGTCGGACAGGGGCCAGATACGCAGTATTTT
CDR3: CASGLVGQGPDTQYF